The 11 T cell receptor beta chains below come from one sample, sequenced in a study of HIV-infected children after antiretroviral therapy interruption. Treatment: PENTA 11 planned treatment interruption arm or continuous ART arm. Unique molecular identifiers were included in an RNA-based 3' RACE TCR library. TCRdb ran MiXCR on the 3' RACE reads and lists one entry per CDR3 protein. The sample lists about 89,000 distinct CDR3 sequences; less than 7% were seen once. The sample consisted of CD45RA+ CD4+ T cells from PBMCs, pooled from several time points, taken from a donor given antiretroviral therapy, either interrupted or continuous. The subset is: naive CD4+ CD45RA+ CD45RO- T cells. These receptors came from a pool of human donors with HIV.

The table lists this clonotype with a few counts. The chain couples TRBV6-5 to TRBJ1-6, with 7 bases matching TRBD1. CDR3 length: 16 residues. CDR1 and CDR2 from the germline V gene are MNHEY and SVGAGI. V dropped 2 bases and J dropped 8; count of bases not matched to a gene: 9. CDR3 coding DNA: TGTGCCAGCAGTTACGACTGGAGACAGGGTTATTCACCCCTCCACTTT. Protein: CASSYDWRQGYSPLHF.

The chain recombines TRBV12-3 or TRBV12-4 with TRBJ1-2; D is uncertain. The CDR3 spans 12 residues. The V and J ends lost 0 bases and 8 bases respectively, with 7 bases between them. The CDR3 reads CASSLAGIGYTF. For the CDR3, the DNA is TGTGCCAGCAGTTTAGCGGGGATAGGCTACACCTTC.

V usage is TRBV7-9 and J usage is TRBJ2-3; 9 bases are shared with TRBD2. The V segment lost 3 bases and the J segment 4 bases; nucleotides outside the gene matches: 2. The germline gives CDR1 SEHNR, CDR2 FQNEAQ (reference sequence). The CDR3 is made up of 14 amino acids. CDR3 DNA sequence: TGTGCCAGCAGCTTTAGCGGGAGCGCAGATACGCAGTATTTT. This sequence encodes CASSFSGSADTQYF.

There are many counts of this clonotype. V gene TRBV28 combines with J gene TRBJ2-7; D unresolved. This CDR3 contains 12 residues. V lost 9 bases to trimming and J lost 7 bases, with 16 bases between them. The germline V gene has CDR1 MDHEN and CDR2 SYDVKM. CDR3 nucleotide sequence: TGTGCCAGTAGTCATAGGGTGGGAGAGCAGTACTTC. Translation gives CASSHRVGEQYF.

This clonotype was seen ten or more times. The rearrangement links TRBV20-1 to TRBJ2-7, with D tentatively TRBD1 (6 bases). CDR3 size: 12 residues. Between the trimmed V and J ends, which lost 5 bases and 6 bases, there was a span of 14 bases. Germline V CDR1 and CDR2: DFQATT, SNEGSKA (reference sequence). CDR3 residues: CSAVQGSSEQYF. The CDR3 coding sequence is TGCAGTGCTGTTCAGGGGTCCAGCGAGCAGTACTTC.

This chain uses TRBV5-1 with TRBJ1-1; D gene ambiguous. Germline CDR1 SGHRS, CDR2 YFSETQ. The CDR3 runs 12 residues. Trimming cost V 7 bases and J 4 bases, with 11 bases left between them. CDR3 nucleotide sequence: TGCGCCAGCGGGGTTTCTGCCACTGAAGCTTTCTTT. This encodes CASGVSATEAFF.

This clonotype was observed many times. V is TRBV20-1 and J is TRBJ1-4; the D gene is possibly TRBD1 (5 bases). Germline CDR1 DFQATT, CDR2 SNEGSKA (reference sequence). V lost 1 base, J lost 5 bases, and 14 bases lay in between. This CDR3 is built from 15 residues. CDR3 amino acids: CSARGTGGTNEKLFF. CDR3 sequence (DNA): TGCAGTGCTAGAGGAACGGGCGGGACGAATGAAAAACTGTTTTTT.

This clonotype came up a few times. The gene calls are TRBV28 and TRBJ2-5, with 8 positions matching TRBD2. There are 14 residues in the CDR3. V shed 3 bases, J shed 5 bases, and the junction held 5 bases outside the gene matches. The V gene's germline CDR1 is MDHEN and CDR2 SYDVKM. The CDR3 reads CASSFTGGPETQYF. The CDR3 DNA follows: TGTGCCAGCAGTTTTACGGGGGGGCCGGAGACCCAGTACTTC.

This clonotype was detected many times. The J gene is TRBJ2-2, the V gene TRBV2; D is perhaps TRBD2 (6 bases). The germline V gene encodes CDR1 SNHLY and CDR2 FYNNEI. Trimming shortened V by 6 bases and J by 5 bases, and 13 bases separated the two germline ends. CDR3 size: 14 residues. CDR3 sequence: CASREEGMTGELFF. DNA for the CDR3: TGTGCCAGCAGGGAGGAGGGTATGACCGGGGAGCTGTTTTTT.

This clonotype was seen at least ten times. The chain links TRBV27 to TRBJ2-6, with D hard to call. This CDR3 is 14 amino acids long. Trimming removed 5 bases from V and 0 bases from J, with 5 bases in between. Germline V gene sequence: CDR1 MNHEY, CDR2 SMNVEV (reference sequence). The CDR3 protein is CASSLLSGANVLTF. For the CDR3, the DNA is TGTGCCAGCAGTCTACTCTCTGGGGCCAACGTCCTGACTTTC.

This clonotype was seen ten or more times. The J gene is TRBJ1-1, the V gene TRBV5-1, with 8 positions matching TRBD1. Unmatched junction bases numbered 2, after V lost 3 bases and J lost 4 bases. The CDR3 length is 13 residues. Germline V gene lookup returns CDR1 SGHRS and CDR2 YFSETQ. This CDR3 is CASSSDRGTEAFF. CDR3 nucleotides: TGCGCCAGCAGCTCCGACAGGGGCACTGAAGCTTTCTTT. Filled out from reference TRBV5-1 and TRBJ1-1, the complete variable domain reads KAGVTQTPRYLIKTRGQQVTLSCSPISGHRSVSWYQQTPGQGLQFLFEYFSETQRNKGNFPGRFSGRQFSNSRSEMNVSTLELGDSALYLCASSSDRGTEAFFGQGTRLTVV.